A single sample gave rise to the 17 T cell receptor beta chains below, sequenced in a study of control samples from healthy donors and cancer patients. Sequenced by immunoSEQ multiplex PCR; TCRdb stores in-frame clones only, minus some. The sample holds roughly 130,000 clones, under 95% seen once. What was sequenced was PBMCs. The receptors stem from a man aged 45-65 years with head and neck cancer.

The genes are TRBV5-1 and TRBJ1-1; 10 bases are shared with TRBD1. Germline values: CDR1 SGHRS, CDR2 YFSETQ. The CDR3 extends over 16 amino acids. V lost 0 bases and J lost 6; bases outside the gene matches: 8. The CDR3 is CASSLGLGQGVAEAFF. The CDR3 DNA is TGCGCCAGCAGCTTGGGGCTCGGACAGGGGGTCGCTGAAGCTTTCTTT.

V and J are TRBV6-5 and TRBJ2-2; 7 bases line up with TRBD1. This CDR3 comprises 15 residues. The V and J ends lost 4 bases and 0 bases, in that order; junction bases with no gene match: 2. Germline CDR1 and CDR2: MNHEY and SVGAGI. DNA of the CDR3: TGTGCCAGCAGTTTCCAGGGGGCGAACACCGGGGAGCTGTTTTTT. Translating gives CASSFQGANTGELFF.

This clone came up once. V gene TRBV3-1 (or the pseudogene TRBV3-2) combines with J gene TRBJ2-1, with no clear D. This CDR3 is 15 amino acids long. The V gene's germline CDR1 is LGHDT and CDR2 YNNKEL (reference sequence). Trimming cost V 4 bases and J 5 bases, with 15 bases left between them. As DNA, the CDR3 is TGTGCCAGCAGCCCCCGTACAGTCCGACACAATGAGCAGTTCTTC. Its protein is CASSPRTVRHNEQFF.

The chain employs TRBV19 and TRBJ2-7; 10 positions match TRBD1. Germline trimming cut 5 bases from V and 3 bases from J; bases unmatched to any gene: 7. This CDR3 has 15 amino acids. Germline CDR1 and CDR2: LNHDA and SQIVND (reference sequence). The CDR3 region is CASSRRGQGYYEQYF. In DNA form, the CDR3 reads TGTGCCAGTAGTCGCCGGGGACAGGGGTACTACGAGCAGTACTTC.

For the CDR3, the DNA is TGTGCCAGCAGCTCTTCCGACTCCTACAATGAGCAGTTCTTC. The encoded protein is CASSSSDSYNEQFF. J is TRBJ2-1 and V is TRBV5-8, with D unresolved. V shed 3 bases and J shed 0 bases, with 7 bases lying between them. CDR1 and CDR2 (germline): SGHTS, YDEGEE. The CDR3 has 14 amino acids. Complete variable domain (other parts from reference TRBV5-8 and TRBJ2-1): EAGVTQSPTHLIKTRGQQATLRCSPISGHTSVYWYQQALGLGLQFLLWYDEGEERNRGNFPPRFSGRQFPNYSSELNVNALELEDSALYLCASSSSDSYNEQFFGPGTRLTVL.

The CDR3 nucleotides are TGTGCCTGGGCTAGCGGGAACACTGAAGCTTTCTTT. Encoded protein: CAWASGNTEAFF. The chain employs TRBV30 and TRBJ1-1; the D is unclear. From germline, CDR1 is GTSNPN and CDR2 SVGIG (reference sequence). V lost 5 bases and J lost 1, with 8 bases in between. This CDR3 is built from 12 residues.

The V call is TRBV7-2, the J call TRBJ2-5; 9 bases are a match to TRBD1. CDR1 SGHTA and CDR2 FQGNSA come from the germline V gene. The CDR3 is 17 amino acids. With 2 bases clipped from V and 0 bases from J, the junction kept 7 bases outside the gene matches. For the CDR3, the DNA is TGTGCCAGCAGCTTATACCGAGGACAGGGGTACCAAGAGACCCAGTACTTC. Its protein is CASSLYRGQGYQETQYF.

The rearrangement joins TRBV13 to TRBJ2-1; 15 bases are a match to TRBD2. Trimming cost V 3 bases and J 10 bases; bases outside gene matches: 4. The CDR3 spans 15 residues. CDR1 and CDR2 (germline): PRHDT, FYEKMQ (reference sequence). CDR3 DNA sequence: TGTGCCAGCAGCTTCTGGACTAGCGGGGGGGCAGAGCAGTTCTTC. It codes for CASSFWTSGGAEQFF. The full variable domain, with the rest looked up from reference TRBV13 and TRBJ2-1, is AAGVIQSPRHLIKEKRETATLKCYPIPRHDTVYWYQQGPGQDPQFLISFYEKMQSDKGSIPDRFSAQQFSDYHSELNMSSLELGDSALYFCASSFWTSGGAEQFFGPGTRLTVL.

The V gene is TRBV5-1, the J gene TRBJ1-1, with D maybe TRBD1 (5 bases). In germline, CDR1 is SGHRS, CDR2 YFSETQ. The CDR3 is 14 amino acids. V was pared by 2 bases and J by 2 bases, with 10 bases between. In nucleotides, the CDR3 is TGCGCCAGCAGCTTCGGGACTGCCAACACTGAAGCTTTCTTT. Protein product: CASSFGTANTEAFF.

The rearrangement uses TRBV6-5 and TRBJ1-5, with a possible D match to TRBD1 (5 bases). Germline V gene sequence: CDR1 MNHEY, CDR2 SVGAGI. This CDR3 spans 15 amino acids. The V gene lost 0 bases and the J gene lost 6 bases, with 12 bases spanning the gap. As DNA, the CDR3 is TGTGCCAGCAGTTACTCGCCAGGGTTGGGTCAGCCCCAGCATTTT. This translates into CASSYSPGLGQPQHF.

The chain couples TRBV7-9 to TRBJ2-3; D is unclear. Per the germline V gene, CDR1 is SEHNR and CDR2 is FQNEAQ (reference sequence). This CDR3 is 10 amino acids long. In nucleotides, the CDR3 is TGTACCCAGGGCACAGATACGCAGTATTTT. As protein: CTQGTDTQYF.

The V and J genes are TRBV7-7 and TRBJ2-5; D is possibly TRBD2 (6 bases). This CDR3 is 14 amino acids long. V lost 5 bases and J 1 base, leaving 11 bases between the germline ends. Germline-derived CDR1 and CDR2 are SSHAT and FNYEAQ (reference sequence). The CDR3 reads CASSAAGSQETQYF. The CDR3 DNA is TGTGCCAGCAGCGCTGCGGGGAGCCAAGAGACCCAGTACTTC.

The chain combines TRBV15 with TRBJ1-2; 11 nucleotides align to TRBD1. From germline, CDR1 is LNHNV and CDR2 YYDKDF (reference sequence). The CDR3 runs to 17 residues. V was pared by 2 bases and J by 2 bases, with 7 bases of the junction left unmatched. CDR3 coding DNA: TGTGCCACCAGCAGATGGGGACAGGGGGATTCAAACTATGGCTACACCTTC. Translated, it gives CATSRWGQGDSNYGYTF.

The chain has TRBV3-1 (or the pseudogene TRBV3-2) and TRBJ1-5, with D hard to call. The V end was cut by 1 base, the J end by 5 bases, with 21 bases between. CDR3 length: 18 residues. Germline assignment: CDR1 LGHDT and CDR2 YNNKEL (reference sequence). The CDR3 loop is CASSQGRQSYTPHQPQHF. For the CDR3, the DNA is TGTGCCAGCAGCCAAGGACGTCAGAGCTACACTCCCCATCAGCCCCAGCATTTT.

V gene TRBV15 combines with J gene TRBJ1-2, with D possibly matching TRBD1 (5 bases). Per the germline V gene, CDR1 is LNHNV and CDR2 is YYDKDF (reference sequence). This CDR3 spans 15 amino acids. Trimming cost V 5 bases and J 0 bases, with 13 bases left between them. This CDR3 reads CATSGGMTANYGYTF. DNA for the CDR3: TGTGCCACCAGCGGGGGAATGACGGCTAACTATGGCTACACCTTC.

The chain is built from TRBV4-2 and TRBJ2-4, with D possibly TRBD1 on 6 matching bases. CDR3 length equals 15 residues. Trimming cost V 4 bases and J 9 bases, with 19 bases left between them. CDR1 and CDR2 from the germline V gene are LGHNA and YNFKEQ. CDR3 region: CASSPPGAPGGIQYF. The DNA for the CDR3 is TGTGCCAGCAGCCCCCCAGGGGCCCCCGGCGGCATTCAGTACTTC.

V usage is TRBV5-4 and J usage is TRBJ1-2; 10 bases agree with TRBD1. This CDR3 contains 17 residues. V lost 1 base, J lost 7 bases, and 13 bases stayed unmatched. Germline assignment: CDR1 SGHNT and CDR2 YYREEE (reference sequence). CDR3 amino acids: CASSLFVGQGVGRGYTF. Written as DNA, the CDR3 is TGTGCCAGCAGCTTGTTCGTTGGACAGGGGGTAGGACGTGGCTACACCTTC.